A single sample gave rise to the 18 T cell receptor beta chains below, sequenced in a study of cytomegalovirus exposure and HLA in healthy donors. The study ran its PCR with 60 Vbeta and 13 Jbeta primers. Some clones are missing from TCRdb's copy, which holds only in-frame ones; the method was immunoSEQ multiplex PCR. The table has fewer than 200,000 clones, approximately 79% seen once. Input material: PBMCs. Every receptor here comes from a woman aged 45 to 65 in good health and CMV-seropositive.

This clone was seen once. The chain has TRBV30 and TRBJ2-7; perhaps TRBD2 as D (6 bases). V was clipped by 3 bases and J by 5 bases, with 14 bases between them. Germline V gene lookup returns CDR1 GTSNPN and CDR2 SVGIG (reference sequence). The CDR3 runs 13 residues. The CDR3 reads CAWSDGGADEQYF. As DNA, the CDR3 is TGTGCCTGGAGCGATGGAGGGGCGGACGAGCAGTACTTC.

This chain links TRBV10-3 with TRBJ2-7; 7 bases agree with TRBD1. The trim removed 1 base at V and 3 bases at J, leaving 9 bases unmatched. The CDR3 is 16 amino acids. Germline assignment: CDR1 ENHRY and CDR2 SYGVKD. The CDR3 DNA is TGTGCCATCAGTGAGTTTGGCAGGGGGTCGGACTACGAGCAGTACTTC. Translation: CAISEFGRGSDYEQYF.

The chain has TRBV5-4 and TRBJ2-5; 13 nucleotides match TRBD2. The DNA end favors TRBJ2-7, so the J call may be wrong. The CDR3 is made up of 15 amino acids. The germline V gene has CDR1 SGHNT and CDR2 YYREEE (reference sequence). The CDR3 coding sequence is TGTGCCAGCAGCCCAGGGACTAGCGGGAACTACGAGCAGTACTTC. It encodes CASSPGTSGNYEQYF.

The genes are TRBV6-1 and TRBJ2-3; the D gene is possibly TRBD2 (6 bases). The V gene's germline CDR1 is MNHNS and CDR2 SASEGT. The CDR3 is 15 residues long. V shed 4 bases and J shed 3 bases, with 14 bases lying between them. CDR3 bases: TGTGCCAGCAGTGCCTCTTCTGGGGGGACAGATACGCAGTATTTT. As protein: CASSASSGGTDTQYF.

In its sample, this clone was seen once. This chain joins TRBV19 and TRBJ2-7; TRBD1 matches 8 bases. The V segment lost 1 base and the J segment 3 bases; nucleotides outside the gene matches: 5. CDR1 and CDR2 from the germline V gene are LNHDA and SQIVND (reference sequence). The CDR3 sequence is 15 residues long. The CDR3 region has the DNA TGTGCCAGTAGTATAGTCTGGACAGGGTACTACGAGCAGTACTTC. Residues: CASSIVWTGYYEQYF.

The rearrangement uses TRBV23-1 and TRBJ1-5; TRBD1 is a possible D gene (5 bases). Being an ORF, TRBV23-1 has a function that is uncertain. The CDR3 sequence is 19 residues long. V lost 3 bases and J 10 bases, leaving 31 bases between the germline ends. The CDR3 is CASSQPPSRAVIRGTPQHF. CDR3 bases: TGCGCCAGCAGTCAGCCCCCCTCCAGGGCAGTTATAAGGGGAACACCCCAGCATTTT.

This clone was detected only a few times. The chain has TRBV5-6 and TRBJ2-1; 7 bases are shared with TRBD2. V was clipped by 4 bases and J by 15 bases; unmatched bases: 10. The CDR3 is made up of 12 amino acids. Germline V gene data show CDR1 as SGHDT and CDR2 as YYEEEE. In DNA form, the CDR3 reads TGTGCCAGCAGCACACGCGCGGGAGTTATGTTCTTC. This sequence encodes CASSTRAGVMFF. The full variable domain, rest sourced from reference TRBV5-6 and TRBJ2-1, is DAGVTQSPTHLIKTRGQQVTLRCSPKSGHDTVSWYQQALGQGPQFIFQYYEEEERQRGNFPDRFSGHQFPNYSSELNVNALLLGDSALYLCASSTRAGVMFFGPGTRLTVL.

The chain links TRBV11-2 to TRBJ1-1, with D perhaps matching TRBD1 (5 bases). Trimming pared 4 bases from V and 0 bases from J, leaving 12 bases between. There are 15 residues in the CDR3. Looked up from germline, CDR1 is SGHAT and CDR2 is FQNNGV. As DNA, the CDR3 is TGTGCCAGCAGCTCGGCGGGGACCTTGAACACTGAAGCTTTCTTT. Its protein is CASSSAGTLNTEAFF.

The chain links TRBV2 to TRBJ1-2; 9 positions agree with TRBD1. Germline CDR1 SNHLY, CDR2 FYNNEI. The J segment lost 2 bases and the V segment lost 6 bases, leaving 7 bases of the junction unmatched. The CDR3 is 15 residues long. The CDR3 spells CASRGPGTGNYGYTF. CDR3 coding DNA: TGTGCCAGCAGAGGGCCCGGGACAGGGAACTATGGCTACACCTTC.

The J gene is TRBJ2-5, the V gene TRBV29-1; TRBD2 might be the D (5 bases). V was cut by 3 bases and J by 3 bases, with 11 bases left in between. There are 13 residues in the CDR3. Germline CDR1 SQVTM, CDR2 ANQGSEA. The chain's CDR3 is CSVDGGSEETQYF. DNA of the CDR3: TGCAGCGTTGATGGTGGGAGCGAAGAGACCCAGTACTTC.

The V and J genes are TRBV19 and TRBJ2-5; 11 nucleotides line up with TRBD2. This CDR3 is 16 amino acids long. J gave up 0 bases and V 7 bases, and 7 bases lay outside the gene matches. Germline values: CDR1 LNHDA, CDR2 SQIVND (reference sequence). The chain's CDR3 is CASKYRLAGNQETQYF. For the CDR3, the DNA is TGTGCCAGTAAGTATCGACTAGCGGGAAACCAAGAGACCCAGTACTTC.

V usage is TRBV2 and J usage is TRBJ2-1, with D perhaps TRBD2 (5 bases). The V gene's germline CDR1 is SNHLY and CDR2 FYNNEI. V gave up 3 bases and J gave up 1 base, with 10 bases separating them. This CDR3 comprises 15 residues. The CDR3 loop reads CASSERLASYNEQFF. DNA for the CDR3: TGTGCCAGCAGTGAGAGGCTAGCTTCCTACAATGAGCAGTTCTTC.

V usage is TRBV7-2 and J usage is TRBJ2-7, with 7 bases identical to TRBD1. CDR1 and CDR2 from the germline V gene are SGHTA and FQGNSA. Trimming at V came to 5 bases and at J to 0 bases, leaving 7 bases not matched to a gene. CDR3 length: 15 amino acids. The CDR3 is CASSVGGQSSYEQYF. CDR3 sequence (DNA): TGTGCCAGCAGCGTAGGGGGACAGAGCTCCTACGAGCAGTACTTC.

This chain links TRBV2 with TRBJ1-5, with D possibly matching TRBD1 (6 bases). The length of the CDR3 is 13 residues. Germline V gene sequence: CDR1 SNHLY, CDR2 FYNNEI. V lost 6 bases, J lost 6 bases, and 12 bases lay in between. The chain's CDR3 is CASSYRERQPQHF. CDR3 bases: TGTGCCAGCAGCTACAGGGAACGTCAGCCCCAGCATTTT.

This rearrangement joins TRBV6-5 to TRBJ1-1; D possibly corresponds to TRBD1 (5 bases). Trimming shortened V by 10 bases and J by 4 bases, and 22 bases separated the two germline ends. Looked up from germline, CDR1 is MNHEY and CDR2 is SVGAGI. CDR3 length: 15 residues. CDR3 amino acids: CATWSTRVGVTEAFF. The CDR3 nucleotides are TGTGCCACCTGGAGTACCAGGGTTGGGGTCACTGAAGCTTTCTTT.

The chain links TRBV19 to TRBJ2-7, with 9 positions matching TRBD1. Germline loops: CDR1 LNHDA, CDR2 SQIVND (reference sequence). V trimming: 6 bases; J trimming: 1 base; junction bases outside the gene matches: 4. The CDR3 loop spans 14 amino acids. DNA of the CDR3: TGTGCCAGTAGACAGGGACAGGGTTCCTACGAGCAGTACTTC. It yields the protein CASRQGQGSYEQYF.

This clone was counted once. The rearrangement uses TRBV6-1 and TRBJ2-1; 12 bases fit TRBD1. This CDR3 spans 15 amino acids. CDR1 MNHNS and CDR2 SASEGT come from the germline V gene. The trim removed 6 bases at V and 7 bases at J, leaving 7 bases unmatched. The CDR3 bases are TGTGCCAGCAGGGAGGGACAGGGGGCGTGGAATGAGCAGTTCTTC. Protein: CASREGQGAWNEQFF.

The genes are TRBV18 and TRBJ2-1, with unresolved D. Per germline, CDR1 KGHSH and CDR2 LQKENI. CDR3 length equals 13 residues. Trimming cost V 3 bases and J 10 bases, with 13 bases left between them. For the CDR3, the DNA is TGTGCCAGCTCACCGAGCGTGAAAGACGAGCAGTTCTTC. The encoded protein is CASSPSVKDEQFF.